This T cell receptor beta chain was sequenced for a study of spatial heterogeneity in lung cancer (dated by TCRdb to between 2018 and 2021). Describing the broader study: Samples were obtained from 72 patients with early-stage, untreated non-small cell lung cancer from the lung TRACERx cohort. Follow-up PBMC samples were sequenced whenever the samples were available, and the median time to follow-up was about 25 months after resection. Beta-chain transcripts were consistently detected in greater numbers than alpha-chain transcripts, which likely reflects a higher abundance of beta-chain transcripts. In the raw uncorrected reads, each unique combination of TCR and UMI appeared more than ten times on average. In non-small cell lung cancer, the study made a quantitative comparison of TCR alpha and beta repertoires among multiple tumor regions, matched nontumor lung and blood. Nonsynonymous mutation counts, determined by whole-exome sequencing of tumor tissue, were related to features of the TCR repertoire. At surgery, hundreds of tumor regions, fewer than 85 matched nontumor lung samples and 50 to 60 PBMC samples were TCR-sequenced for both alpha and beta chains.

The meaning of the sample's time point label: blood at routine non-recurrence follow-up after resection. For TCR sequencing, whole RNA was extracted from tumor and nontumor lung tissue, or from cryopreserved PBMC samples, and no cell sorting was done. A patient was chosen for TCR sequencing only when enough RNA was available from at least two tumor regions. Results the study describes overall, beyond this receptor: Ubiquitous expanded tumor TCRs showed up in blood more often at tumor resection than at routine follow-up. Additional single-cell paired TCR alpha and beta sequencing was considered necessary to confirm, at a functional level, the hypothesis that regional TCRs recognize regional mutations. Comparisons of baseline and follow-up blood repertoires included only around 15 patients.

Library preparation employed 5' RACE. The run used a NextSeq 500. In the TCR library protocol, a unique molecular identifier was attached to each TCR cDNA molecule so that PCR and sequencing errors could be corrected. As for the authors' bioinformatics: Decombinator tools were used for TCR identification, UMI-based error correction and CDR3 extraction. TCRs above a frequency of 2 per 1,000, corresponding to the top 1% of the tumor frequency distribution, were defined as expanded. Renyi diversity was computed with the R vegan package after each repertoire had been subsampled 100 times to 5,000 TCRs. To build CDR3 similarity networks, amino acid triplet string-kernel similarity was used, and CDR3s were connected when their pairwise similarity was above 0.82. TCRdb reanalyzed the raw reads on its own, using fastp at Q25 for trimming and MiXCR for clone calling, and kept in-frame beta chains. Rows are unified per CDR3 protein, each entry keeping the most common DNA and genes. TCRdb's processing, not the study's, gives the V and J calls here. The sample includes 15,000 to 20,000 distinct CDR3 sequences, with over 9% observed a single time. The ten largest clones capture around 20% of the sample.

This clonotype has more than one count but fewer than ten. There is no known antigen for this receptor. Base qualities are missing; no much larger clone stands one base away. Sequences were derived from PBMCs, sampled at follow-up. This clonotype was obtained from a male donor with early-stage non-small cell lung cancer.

In nucleotide form, the sequence is TGTGCCAGCAGACGTCACCCGGGACAGGGTCGGGAAAAACTGTTTTTT. It translates as CASRRHPGQGREKLFF. Recombination joined TRBV6-5 with TRBJ1-4, with TRBD1 identical over 9 junction bases. From the germline V gene, CDR1 is MNHEY and CDR2 is SVGAGI. V lost 6 bases and J lost 8 bases, and the count of bases not matched to a germline gene is 13. The CDR3 numbers 16 residues from cysteine through phenylalanine. The kept DNA is CDR3 alone, 48 bases in frame from the first base.